This T cell receptor (beta chain) was identified in a study of cytomegalovirus exposure and HLA in healthy donors. Study details: Findings of an earlier analysis included under 140 million unique TCR beta sequences from around 180 million T cells. Findings and caveats of the study: Testing in vitro showed three CMV-associated chains specific for CMV antigens. TCR beta sequences numbering about 17,000 were associated with HLA alleles at 0.05 false discovery rate in a later analysis.

Comment on this clone: The antigen remains undetermined.

Germline values: CDR1 MNHEY, CDR2 SMNVEV (reference sequence). V was cut by 2 bases and J by 5 bases, with 12 bases left in between. The CDR3 consists of 14 residues. PCR employed 60 Vbeta and 13 Jbeta primers. Sequencing used immunoSEQ multiplex PCR; TCRdb keeps in-frame clones, though not all of them. The sample lists about 150,000 clones; about two thirds were seen once. The clonotype was recovered from a woman in her thirties or forties in good health and CMV-seronegative. The material sequenced was PBMCs. The chain uses TRBV27 and TRBJ2-5; possibly TRBD1 for D (5 bases). The CDR3 is CASSLSRVKETQYF. The DNA of the CDR3 is TGTGCCAGCAGTTTAAGCAGGGTGAAGGAGACCCAGTACTTC.